This paragraph reports one T cell receptor beta chain. Its matching antigen is unknown. The entry originates in a study of shared clonotypes between healthy human individuals. The CDR3 covers 14 residues. V shed 3 bases and J shed 2 bases, with 11 bases lying between them. The V gene's germline CDR1 is MDHEN and CDR2 SYDVKM. Study outcomes and limitations: The authors expected sequencing depth to affect clonotype sharing among donors. Collection of samples was limited to blood; tissue repertoires likely differ.

It was across several immunoSEQ plates that each subset's genomic DNA was evenly split. Generated by immunoSEQ multiplex PCR, the TCRdb table keeps only in-frame clones and is missing some. The sample holds 450,000 to 500,000 clones, roughly 80% seen once. The chain links TRBV28 to TRBJ2-7, with D possibly matching TRBD1 (5 bases). The source of this sequence is a woman aged 40 to 50 in good health. Some clones in this sample may be carry-over from other donors' samples. Sequencing was done on a sample of PBMCs. The CDR3 DNA reads TGTGCCAGCAGTTTCGTGCCAGGGACCTACGAGCAGTACTTC. This encodes CASSFVPGTYEQYF.